The entry that follows covers one T cell receptor beta chain sequence. This clonotype was detected many times. Its recognized antigen is unknown. Base qualities are not provided; no much larger clone lies one nucleotide away. Preparation of the library involved RACE. TCRdb lists the instrument as NextSeq 500. Library preparation attached unique molecular identifiers to individual cDNA molecules for quantitative, reproducible TCR counting. The paper's processing steps were these. Samples had a median of about 96,000 TCRs, with a range from roughly 23,224 to 700,000. The Decombinator software suite was used to annotate the V, J and CDR3 of the TCR reads. For PS versus PT1 abundance plots, all samples were subsampled to the same number of TCRs (28,000). TCRs were defined as expanded if absent before sensitization and observed at least eight times at the 2-week time point. The raw public data were reprocessed by TCRdb itself: fastp quality trimming at Q25, MiXCR clonotype calling, in-frame beta chains only. Every entry covers one CDR3 protein and lists the most common genes and DNA from its rows. It is TCRdb's table, rather than the study itself, that gives the V and J calls and clone size. The sample data list 35,000 to 50,000 distinct CDR3 sequences, and 3% to 4% of these were observed just once. Together, the top ten hold 5.6% of the sample.

The data were taken from a study of human T cells and chemical hapten exposure (TCRdb year 2021). Some background on the complete study: Libraries were pooled for sequencing, and variation in per-sample TCR yields was attributed mainly to small differences in library volumes within the pool. This study followed changes in the peripheral blood TCR repertoire in vivo during primary and secondary sensitization of alopecia patients to the hapten diphenylcyclopropenone (DPC). For every blood RNA sample, sequencing covered both the TCR alpha and TCR beta chains.

Read against the paper, the sample's time point label means: healthy volunteer bleed at 6 weeks. Total RNA was extracted from unfractionated whole blood that had been collected in Tempus Blood RNA tubes. About five healthy volunteers served as TCR sequencing controls and were bled at day 0, 2 weeks and 6 weeks. Here is what the overall study found, with its caveats: After repeated subsampling, changes were observed in the strength of the expansion versus patch-test correlation and in the threshold at which the correlation became significant. DPC sensitization did not change how many TCRs were above 1 in 1000 frequency, and no evidence was found of alterations in global repertoire structure.

The CDR3 measures 18 amino acids from cysteine to phenylalanine. The DNA shown is the 54-base CDR3, in frame from base 1. V has 5 bases trimmed and J has 0 bases trimmed; junction bases matching no gene number 5. Sequences SEHNR (CDR1) and FQNEAQ (CDR2) are obtained from the germline V gene (reference sequence). The chain uses TRBV7-9 and TRBJ2-4; 15 central nucleotides agree with TRBD2. Sequencing was carried out using whole blood. This receptor was identified in a human donor in good health. Some clones in this sample may be carry-over from other donors' samples. The sequenced DNA: TGTGCCAGCAGCCCCGGACTAGCGGGAGGGCTAGCCAAAAACATTCAGTACTTC. Its protein product is CASSPGLAGGLAKNIQYF.